One sample yielded the 30 T cell receptor beta chains listed below, sequenced in a study of blood T cell repertoires in COVID-19. Assay used: immunoSEQ multiplex PCR; TCRdb lists only in-frame clones, some missing. This repertoire shows over 350,000 clones, around 88% found once; its top ten account for more than 4%. The sequenced sample consisted of peripheral blood. These receptors were obtained from a woman under 40 with acute or convalescent COVID-19.

V usage is TRBV4-1 and J usage is TRBJ2-3; D perhaps matches TRBD2 (5 bases). V lost 1 base, J lost 2 bases, and 19 bases lay in between. The CDR3 runs 18 residues. Germline V gives CDR1 MGHRA, CDR2 YSYEKL. This CDR3 reads CASSQGPPAGVNTDTQYF. The CDR3 nucleotides are TGCGCCAGCAGCCAAGGACCCCCGGCCGGGGTAAACACAGATACGCAGTATTTT.

Only one count was recorded for this clone. The chain combines TRBV19 with TRBJ2-2; 7 bases fit TRBD2. Germline V gene sequence: CDR1 LNHDA, CDR2 SQIVND (reference sequence). The V and J ends lost 11 bases and 1 base, in that order; junction bases with no gene match: 10. This CDR3 region has 15 residues. The CDR3, as DNA: TGTGCCTCAAGCCCCCAGCGGGAGAACACCGGGGAGCTGTTTTTT. Protein sequence: CASSPQRENTGELFF.

The chain is built from TRBV2 and TRBJ2-1; D may be TRBD2 (6 bases). Between the trimmed V and J ends, which lost 7 bases and 7 bases, there was a span of 14 bases. The CDR3 consists of 13 residues. The germline CDR1 and CDR2 sequences are SNHLY and FYNNEI. As DNA, the CDR3 is TGTGCCAGCATACGGGACTTAGCTAATGAGCAGTTCTTC. Its translation: CASIRDLANEQFF.

This sequence joins TRBV2 and TRBJ1-5, with D tentatively TRBD1 (6 bases). The V gene lost 7 bases and the J gene lost 7 bases, with 20 bases spanning the gap. CDR1 and CDR2 (germline): SNHLY, FYNNEI. CDR3 length: 15 residues. CDR3 loop: CASKPQGGEGQPQHF. CDR3 in DNA: TGTGCCAGCAAACCACAGGGTGGGGAGGGGCAGCCCCAGCATTTT.

V usage is TRBV18 and J usage is TRBJ2-7, with a tentative D call TRBD1 (6 bases). Germline CDR1 and CDR2: KGHSH and LQKENI. The CDR3 consists of 14 residues. Trimming took off 6 bases at V and 7 bases at J, with 19 bases between the two ends. DNA of the CDR3: TGTGCCAGCTCTGGGAGCAGGGGAATTGAAGAGCAGTACTTC. It codes for CASSGSRGIEEQYF.

This chain connects TRBV5-1 to TRBJ2-5, with 13 bases identical to TRBD2. J gave up 5 bases and V 4 bases, and 8 bases lay outside the gene matches. Germline lookup yields CDR1 SGHRS and CDR2 YFSETQ. The CDR3 has 16 amino acids. In DNA, the CDR3 is TGCGCCAGCAGCCCGGTGACTAGCGGGGGGCGGGAGACCCAGTACTTC. It is translated as CASSPVTSGGRETQYF.

This chain joins TRBV6-5 and TRBJ1-4; D ambiguous. Germline assignment: CDR1 MNHEY and CDR2 SVGAGI. V was trimmed by 6 bases and J by 4 bases, leaving 9 bases between them. The CDR3 is 13 residues long. The CDR3 sequence: CASSRSGNEKLFF. CDR3 nucleotides: TGTGCCAGCAGCCGATCGGGTAATGAAAAACTGTTTTTT.

This chain links TRBV7-3 with TRBJ2-5, with 7 bases fitting TRBD1. The CDR3 loop spans 13 amino acids. Germline V lookup: CDR1 SGHTA, CDR2 FQGTGA. Trimming cost V 5 bases and J 2 bases; bases outside gene matches: 2. CDR3 protein: CASSRDRQETQYF. Written as DNA, the CDR3 is TGTGCCAGCAGCCGGGACAGACAAGAGACCCAGTACTTC.

This clone is a singleton in its sample. The chain recombines TRBV21-1 with TRBJ1-5; the D call TRBD1 from the table was never checked on the DNA. TRBV21-1 is marked as a pseudogene. CDR3 size: 18 residues. This CDR3 reads CASSPERSTGGGGQPQHF. CDR3 sequence (DNA): TGTGCCAGCAGCCCCGAACGCTCAACAGGGGGCGGGGGGCAGCCCCAGCATTTT.

This clone was observed a single time. The J gene is TRBJ1-2, the V gene TRBV19; 9 nucleotides align to TRBD1. Germline loops: CDR1 LNHDA, CDR2 SQIVND (reference sequence). The CDR3 length is 15 residues. V lost 4 bases, J lost 5 bases, and 8 bases stayed unmatched. This chain's CDR3 is CASSTTSGTGYGYTF. As DNA, the CDR3 is TGTGCCAGTAGTACGACTTCCGGGACAGGGTATGGCTACACCTTC.

The gene calls are TRBV9 and TRBJ2-5; 9 bases are a match to TRBD1. This CDR3 contains 18 residues. Germline CDR1 is SGDLS and CDR2 is YYNGEE. The junction had 14 bases not matched to a gene; V was cut back by 0 bases and J by 5 bases. Written as DNA, the CDR3 is TGTGCCAGCAGCGTAGGGGGGTATTGGGACAGGGAATTGGAGACCCAGTACTTC. It encodes CASSVGGYWDRELETQYF. Supplemented by reference TRBV9 and TRBJ2-5, the full variable domain reads DSGVTQTPKHLITATGQRVTLRCSPRSGDLSVYWYQQSLDQGLQFLIQYYNGEERAKGNILERFSAQQFPDLHSELNLSSLELGDSALYFCASSVGGYWDRELETQYFGPGTRLLVL.

The chain uses TRBV5-5 and TRBJ2-7; 8 bases are shared with TRBD1. The CDR3 runs to 15 residues. In germline, CDR1 is SGHKS, CDR2 YYEKEE (reference sequence). V shed 3 bases and J 1 base; nucleotides not matched to a gene: 6. CDR3 bases: TGTGCCAGCAGCTATGGACAGGGTGGATCCTACGAGCAGTACTTC. The encoded protein is CASSYGQGGSYEQYF.

The chain has TRBV6-5 and TRBJ2-1; 11 bases are shared with TRBD1. V gave up 5 bases and J gave up 8 bases; unmatched junction bases: 8. The CDR3 totals 15 residues. CDR1 is MNHEY, CDR2 SVGAGI, per germline. The CDR3 region is CASSPGQGDGDEQFF. CDR3 coding DNA: TGTGCCAGCAGTCCGGGACAGGGGGATGGTGATGAGCAGTTCTTC.

The chain's CDR3 is CASSSTGEETQYF. CDR3 nucleotide sequence: TGTGCCAGCAGTTCGACAGGAGAAGAGACCCAGTACTTC. J is TRBJ2-5 and V is TRBV12-3 or TRBV12-4; weak D call: TRBD1 (6 bases). The length of the CDR3 is 13 residues. Between the trimmed V and J ends, which lost 4 bases and 3 bases, there was a span of 9 bases.

The V call is TRBV6-1, the J call TRBJ2-5, with D maybe TRBD1 (9 bases). This CDR3 is 19 amino acids long. CDR1 is MNHNS and CDR2 is SASEGT in the germline V gene. V gave up 3 bases and J gave up 3 bases, with 26 bases separating them. CDR3 bases: TGTGCCAGCAGTGACCACAGGGGGCCGTTGAGCGGGGGAAAAGAGACCCAGTACTTC. This sequence encodes CASSDHRGPLSGGKETQYF.

This sequence joins TRBV19 and TRBJ2-5, with TRBD2 matching over 8 bases. Trimming removed 6 bases from V and 2 bases from J; junction bases left unmatched: 5. Germline values: CDR1 LNHDA, CDR2 SQIVND (reference sequence). The CDR3 totals 14 residues. CDR3 residues: CASSGGAGQETQYF. CDR3 nucleotide sequence: TGTGCCAGTAGCGGGGGGGCCGGGCAAGAGACCCAGTACTTC.

This rearrangement joins TRBV10-2 to TRBJ2-7, with 7 bases aligning to TRBD1. The V gene's germline CDR1 is WSHSY and CDR2 SAAADI. The CDR3 contains 12 residues. Trimming removed 7 bases from V and 7 bases from J; junction bases left unmatched: 7. The CDR3 sequence is CASTTGSGEQYF. The CDR3 DNA reads as TGCGCCAGCACGACAGGGTCGGGTGAGCAGTACTTC.

The rearrangement uses TRBV25-1 and TRBJ1-6, with TRBD1 as a possible D gene (5 bases). V was cut by 5 bases and J by 5 bases, with 16 bases left in between. The CDR3 length is 16 residues. CDR1 is MGHDK, CDR2 SYGVNS, per germline. CDR3 DNA: TGTGCCAGCAGTATCGAGGGGAGGATTGATAATTCACCCCTCCACTTT. It yields the protein CASSIEGRIDNSPLHF.

The rearrangement uses TRBV5-1 and TRBJ2-2; tentatively, D is TRBD1 (6 bases). V was pared by 2 bases and J by 4 bases, with 12 bases between. The CDR3 is 15 amino acids. From germline, CDR1 is SGHRS and CDR2 YFSETQ. For the CDR3, the DNA is TGCGCCAGCAGCTTCCAGGACAGCGGCACCGGGGAGCTGTTTTTT. The encoded protein is CASSFQDSGTGELFF.

The chain carries TRBV28 and TRBJ1-1; tentative D call: TRBD1 (5 bases). Trimming cost V 7 bases and J 10 bases, with 13 bases left between them. Germline V gives CDR1 MDHEN, CDR2 SYDVKM. The CDR3 is made up of 11 amino acids. This CDR3 reads CASTQGVTAFF. The DNA for the CDR3 is TGTGCCAGCACCCAAGGGGTTACAGCTTTCTTT.

This chain connects TRBV9 to TRBJ1-1; D unclear. With 4 bases removed from V and 4 bases from J, the gap between germline ends came to 20 bases. CDR3 size: 16 residues. CDR1 is SGDLS and CDR2 is YYNGEE in the germline V gene. The CDR3 region has the DNA TGTGCCAGCAGCAAATCACAGAACAGCCGGTTCACTGAAGCTTTCTTT. This gives the protein CASSKSQNSRFTEAFF.

This chain connects TRBV2 to TRBJ2-3; 9 bases map to TRBD1. The CDR3 is made up of 15 amino acids. The V segment lost 5 bases and the J segment 4 bases; nucleotides outside the gene matches: 7. Germline values: CDR1 SNHLY, CDR2 FYNNEI. This CDR3 reads CASSRDREIADTQYF. DNA of the CDR3: TGTGCCAGCAGTAGGGACAGGGAGATTGCAGATACGCAGTATTTT. Variable domain in full (rest from reference TRBV2 and TRBJ2-3): EPEVTQTPSHQVTQMGQEVILRCVPISNHLYFYWYRQILGQKVEFLVSFYNNEISEKSEIFDDQFSVERPDGSNFTLKIRSTKLEDSAMYFCASSRDREIADTQYFGPGTRLTVL.

The rearrangement links TRBV29-1 to TRBJ1-2; no firm D call. This CDR3 region has 13 residues. Germline V gene lookup returns CDR1 SQVTM and CDR2 ANQGSEA. The V end lost 3 bases, the J end lost 3 bases, and 11 bases lay between the germline ends. The CDR3 spells CSVEPPMYYGYTF. The CDR3 DNA reads as TGCAGCGTTGAGCCCCCTATGTACTATGGCTACACCTTC.

This sequence joins TRBV13 and TRBJ1-6; no reliable D call. V was shortened by 0 bases and J by 0 bases, with 9 bases between the two germline ends. The CDR3 spans 17 residues. CDR1 and CDR2 (germline): PRHDT, FYEKMQ (reference sequence). The CDR3 region has the DNA TGTGCCAGCAGCTTAGGATCCGGAGGCTCCTATAATTCACCCCTCCACTTT. Translation gives CASSLGSGGSYNSPLHF. Based on the CDR3 plus reference TRBV13 and TRBJ1-6, the full variable domain is AAGVIQSPRHLIKEKRETATLKCYPIPRHDTVYWYQQGPGQDPQFLISFYEKMQSDKGSIPDRFSAQQFSDYHSELNMSSLELGDSALYFCASSLGSGGSYNSPLHFGNGTRLTVT.

The V gene is TRBV6-5, the J gene TRBJ1-1, with TRBD1 matching 8 bases. V gave up 10 bases and J gave up 2 bases; unmatched junction bases: 9. CDR3 length: 14 residues. CDR1 is MNHEY and CDR2 is SVGAGI in the germline V gene. CDR3 in amino acids: CAIGQGGGNTEAFF. The DNA for the CDR3 is TGTGCCATCGGACAGGGTGGAGGTAACACTGAAGCTTTCTTT.

This rearrangement joins TRBV27 to TRBJ2-1; 9 nucleotides line up with TRBD2. After removal of 6 bases from V and 1 base from J, the junction contained 4 bases not matched to a gene. The CDR3 extends over 15 amino acids. The germline gives CDR1 MNHEY, CDR2 SMNVEV (reference sequence). CDR3 in DNA: TGTGCCAGCAGGGGGCGGGGGGGATCCTACAATGAGCAGTTCTTC. Protein: CASRGRGGSYNEQFF.

The rearrangement uses TRBV2 and TRBJ2-2, with 9 nucleotides matching TRBD2. V shed 10 bases, J shed 4 bases, and the junction held 10 bases outside the gene matches. This CDR3 has 15 amino acids. CDR1 and CDR2 from the germline V gene are SNHLY and FYNNEI. CDR3 sequence: CATVAGDTLTGELFF. In nucleotides, the CDR3 is TGTGCCACGGTAGCGGGGGATACCCTCACCGGGGAGCTGTTTTTT.

The chain combines TRBV30 with TRBJ1-2; D remains ambiguous. The CDR3 length is 11 residues. Per germline, CDR1 GTSNPN and CDR2 SVGIG (reference sequence). V was trimmed by 3 bases and J by 6 bases, leaving 8 bases between them. The CDR3 DNA sequence: TGTGCCTGGAGCCAGACTGATGGCTACACCTTC. This encodes CAWSQTDGYTF.

This chain connects TRBV27 to TRBJ1-6; TRBD1 matches at 7 bases. V gave up 6 bases and J gave up 7 bases; unmatched junction bases: 6. This CDR3 spans 14 amino acids. Germline CDR1 and CDR2: MNHEY and SMNVEV (reference sequence). The CDR3 bases are TGTGCCAGCAGCAGGGGACAGAGCAATTCACCCCTCCACTTT. The encoded protein is CASSRGQSNSPLHF.

V usage is TRBV5-6 and J usage is TRBJ2-6; D is unresolved. This CDR3 is 15 amino acids long. Germline V gene sequence: CDR1 SGHDT, CDR2 YYEEEE. V dropped 6 bases and J dropped 0 bases, with 10 bases sitting between them. Here the CDR3 DNA reads TGTGCCAGCATCTCTTTGCGCTCTGGGGCCAACGTCCTGACTTTC. It yields the protein CASISLRSGANVLTF.